Shown below are 5 T cell receptor beta chains from a single sample sequenced in a study of Tregs in tolerant kidney transplant recipients. Only in-frame clones appear in the TCRdb table, and some are missing; sequencing was by immunoSEQ multiplex PCR. The data show over 60,000 clones, roughly nine tenths seen once. The sequencing here drew on CD4+ T cells from blood, taken before the transplant. The receptors derive from a human donor who received a combined kidney and bone marrow transplant.

V usage is TRBV5-5 and J usage is TRBJ2-2, with D possibly matching TRBD2 (5 bases). The V end was cut by 3 bases, the J end by 1 base, with 10 bases between. Germline CDR1 is SGHKS and CDR2 is YYEKEE (reference sequence). The CDR3 contains 15 residues. In DNA, the CDR3 is TGTGCCAGCAGCTCCTGGACTGGGAACACCGGGGAGCTGTTTTTT. Translated: CASSSWTGNTGELFF.

The J gene is TRBJ1-2, the V gene TRBV6-5; 11 bases align to TRBD1. The CDR3 is 15 residues long. After removal of 6 bases from V and 4 bases from J, the junction contained 7 bases not matched to a gene. In germline, CDR1 is MNHEY, CDR2 SVGAGI. CDR3 loop: CASRPGQGATYGYTF. CDR3 coding DNA: TGTGCCAGCAGGCCCGGACAGGGGGCCACCTATGGCTACACCTTC.

This chain connects TRBV6-5 to TRBJ2-3, with 9 bases matching TRBD2. The germline gives CDR1 MNHEY, CDR2 SVGAGI. This CDR3 has 14 amino acids. V trimming: 4 bases; J trimming: 9 bases; junction bases outside the gene matches: 8. CDR3 sequence (DNA): TGTGCCAGCAGTTTCGCGACTAGCGGAGGGACGCAGTATTTT. This sequence encodes CASSFATSGGTQYF.

This rearrangement joins TRBV5-4 to TRBJ2-7; D possibly corresponds to TRBD2 (6 bases). Trimming pared 4 bases from V and 5 bases from J, leaving 19 bases between. The CDR3 sequence is 15 residues long. Per the germline V gene, CDR1 is SGHNT and CDR2 is YYREEE (reference sequence). The chain's CDR3 is CASSPGTWRADEQYF. Here the CDR3 DNA reads TGTGCCAGCAGCCCCGGGACTTGGAGGGCGGACGAGCAGTACTTC.

This chain joins TRBV6-6 and TRBJ1-1, with D unclear. Germline V CDR1 and CDR2: MNHNY, SVGAGI (reference sequence). V gave up 0 bases and J gave up 4 bases, with 6 bases separating them. This CDR3 spans 13 amino acids. The CDR3 sequence is CASSYSGGTEAFF. CDR3 DNA: TGTGCCAGCAGTTACTCAGGAGGCACTGAAGCTTTCTTT.